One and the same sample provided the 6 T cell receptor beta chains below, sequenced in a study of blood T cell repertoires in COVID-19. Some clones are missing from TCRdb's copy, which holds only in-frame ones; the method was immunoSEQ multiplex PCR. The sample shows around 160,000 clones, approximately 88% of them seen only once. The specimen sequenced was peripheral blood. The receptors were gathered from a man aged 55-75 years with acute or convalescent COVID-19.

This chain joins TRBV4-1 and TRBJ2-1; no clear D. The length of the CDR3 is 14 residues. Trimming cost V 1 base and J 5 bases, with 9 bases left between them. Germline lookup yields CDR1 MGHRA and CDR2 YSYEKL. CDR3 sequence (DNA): TGCGCCAGCAGCCAAGGAGTCCTCAACAATGAGCAGTTCTTC. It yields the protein CASSQGVLNNEQFF.

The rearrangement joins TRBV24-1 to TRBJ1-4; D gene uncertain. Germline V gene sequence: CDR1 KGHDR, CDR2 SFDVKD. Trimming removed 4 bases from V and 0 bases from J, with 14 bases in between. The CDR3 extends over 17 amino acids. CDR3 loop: CATSDRYHGATNEKLFF. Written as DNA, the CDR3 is TGTGCCACCAGTGACAGATATCACGGGGCAACTAATGAAAAACTGTTTTTT.

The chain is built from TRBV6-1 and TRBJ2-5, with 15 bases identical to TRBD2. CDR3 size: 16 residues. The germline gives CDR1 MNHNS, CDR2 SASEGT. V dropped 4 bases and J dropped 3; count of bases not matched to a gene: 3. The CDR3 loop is CASSVGTSGGKETQYF. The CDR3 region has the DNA TGTGCCAGCAGTGTTGGGACTAGCGGGGGGAAAGAGACCCAGTACTTC.

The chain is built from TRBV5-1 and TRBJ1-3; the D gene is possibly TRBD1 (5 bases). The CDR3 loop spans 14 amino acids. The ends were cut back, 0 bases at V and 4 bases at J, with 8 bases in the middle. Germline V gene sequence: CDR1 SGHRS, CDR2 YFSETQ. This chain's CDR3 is CASSLEQVGNTIYF. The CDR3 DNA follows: TGCGCCAGCAGCTTGGAACAGGTGGGAAACACCATATATTTT.

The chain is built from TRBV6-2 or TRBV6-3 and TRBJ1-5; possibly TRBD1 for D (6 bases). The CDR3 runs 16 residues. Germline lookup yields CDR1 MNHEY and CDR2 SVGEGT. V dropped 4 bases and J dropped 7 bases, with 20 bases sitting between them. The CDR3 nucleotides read TGTGCCAGCAGTTGCGGACAGTGTTATTTGTGGCAGCCCCAGCATTTT. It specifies CASSCGQCYLWQPQHF.

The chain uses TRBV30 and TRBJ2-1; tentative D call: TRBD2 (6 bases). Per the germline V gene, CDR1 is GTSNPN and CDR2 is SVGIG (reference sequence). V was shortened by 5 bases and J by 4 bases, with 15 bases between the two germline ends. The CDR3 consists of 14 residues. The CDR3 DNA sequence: TGTGCCTGGCGGGGGACTCTAAAATACAATGAGCAGTTCTTC. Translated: CAWRGTLKYNEQFF.